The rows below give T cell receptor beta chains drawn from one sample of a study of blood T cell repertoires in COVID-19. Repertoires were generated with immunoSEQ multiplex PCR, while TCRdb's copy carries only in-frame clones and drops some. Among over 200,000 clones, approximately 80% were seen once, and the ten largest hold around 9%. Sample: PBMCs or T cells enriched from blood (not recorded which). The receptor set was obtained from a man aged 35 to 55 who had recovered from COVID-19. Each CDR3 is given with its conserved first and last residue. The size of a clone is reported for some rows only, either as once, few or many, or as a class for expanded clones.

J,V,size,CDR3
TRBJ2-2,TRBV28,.,CASGGGRATGELFF
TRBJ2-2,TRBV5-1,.,CASSLAGQFTGELFF
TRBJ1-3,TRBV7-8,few,CASSTPRSGGGNTIYF
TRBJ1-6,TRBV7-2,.,CASSLIGQGASYNSPLHF
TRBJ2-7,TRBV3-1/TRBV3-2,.,CASSPYAGGMWEQYF
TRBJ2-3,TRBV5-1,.,CASSLAELGVTDTQYF
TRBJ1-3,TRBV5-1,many,CASSLQGSIGGNTIYF
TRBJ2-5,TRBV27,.,CASSRTSTGWWYF
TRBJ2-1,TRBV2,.,CASRPQLNEQFF
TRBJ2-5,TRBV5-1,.,CASRRDSNQETQYF
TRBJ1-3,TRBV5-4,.,CASSLGSSGGNTIYF
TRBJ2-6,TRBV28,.,CASRFGSGANVLTF
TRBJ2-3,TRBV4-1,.,CASSQDQLAGGSTDTQYF
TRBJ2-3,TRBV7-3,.,CASSLGLARRVYF
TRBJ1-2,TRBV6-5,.,CASSRQGQNYGYTF
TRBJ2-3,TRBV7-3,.,CASSSGLAGVADTQYF
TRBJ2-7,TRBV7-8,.,CASSLSLGGQGYYEQYF
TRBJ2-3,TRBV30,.,CAWSPRYYTDTQYF
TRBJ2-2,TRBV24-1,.,CATSGTDTGELFF
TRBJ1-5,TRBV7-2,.,CASSPGVGQPQHF
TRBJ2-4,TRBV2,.,CASSEVSGPYGIQYF
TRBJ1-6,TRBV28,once,CASSPPPAGSPLHF
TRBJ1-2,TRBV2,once,CASSEVTQTYGYTF
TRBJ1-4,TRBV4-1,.,CASSQDTGLNEKLFF
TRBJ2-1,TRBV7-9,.,CASSETFAGRGSYNEQFF
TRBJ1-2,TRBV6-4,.,CASSPAWGANYGYTF
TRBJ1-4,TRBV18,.,CASSPRRPEGEKLFF
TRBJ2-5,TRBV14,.,CASSPRGRKETQYF
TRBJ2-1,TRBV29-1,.,CSVPPGGGLDEQFF